This T cell receptor beta chain is drawn from a study of CD8 T cells in ankylosing spondylitis. This clonotype was found many times. Its antigen is still unknown. The V end lost 6 bases, the J end lost 9 bases, and 16 bases lay between the germline ends. The CDR3 loop spans 13 amino acids. TCRdb recomputed calls from the 5' RACE reads with MiXCR, one row per CDR3 protein. The sample includes roughly 230,000 distinct CDR3 sequences, around 8% of them seen just once. Study-wide results and limits: Significant enrichment of disease-linked clones was reported in matched ankylosing spondylitis synovial fluid.

Material: blood, either unsorted or a sorted T cell fraction (not recorded which). V is TRBV12-3 or TRBV12-4 and J is TRBJ2-3; possibly TRBD2 for D (6 bases). This receptor was identified in a female donor with ankylosing spondylitis or in good health (not recorded which). Here the CDR3 DNA reads TGTGCCAGCAGAAAAGGTCCCGGAGGGACGCAGTATTTT. This gives the protein CASRKGPGGTQYF.